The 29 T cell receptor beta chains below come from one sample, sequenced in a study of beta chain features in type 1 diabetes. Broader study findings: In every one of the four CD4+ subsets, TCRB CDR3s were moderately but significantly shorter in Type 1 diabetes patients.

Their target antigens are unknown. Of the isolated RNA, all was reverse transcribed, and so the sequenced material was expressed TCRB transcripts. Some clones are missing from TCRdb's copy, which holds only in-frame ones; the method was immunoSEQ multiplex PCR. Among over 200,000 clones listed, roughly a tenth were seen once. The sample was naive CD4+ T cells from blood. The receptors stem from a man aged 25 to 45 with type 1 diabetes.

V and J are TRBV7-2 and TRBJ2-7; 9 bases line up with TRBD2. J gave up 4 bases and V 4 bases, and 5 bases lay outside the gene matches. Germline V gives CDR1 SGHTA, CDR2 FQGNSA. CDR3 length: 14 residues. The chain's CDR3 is CASSSRLAVYEQYF. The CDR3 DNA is TGTGCCAGCAGCTCGCGACTAGCGGTTTACGAGCAGTACTTC.

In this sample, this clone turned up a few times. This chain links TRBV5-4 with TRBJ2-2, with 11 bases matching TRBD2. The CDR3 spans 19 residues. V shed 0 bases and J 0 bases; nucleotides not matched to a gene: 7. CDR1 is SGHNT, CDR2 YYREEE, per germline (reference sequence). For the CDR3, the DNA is TGTGCCAGCAGCTTGGAGGGGCTAGCGGGGGGTGCGAACACCGGGGAGCTGTTTTTT. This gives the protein CASSLEGLAGGANTGELFF. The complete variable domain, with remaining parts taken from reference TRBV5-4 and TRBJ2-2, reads ETGVTQSPTHLIKTRGQQVTLRCSSQSGHNTVSWYQQALGQGPQFIFQYYREEENGRGNFPPRFSGLQFPNYSSELNVNALELDDSALYLCASSLEGLAGGANTGELFFGEGSRLTVL.

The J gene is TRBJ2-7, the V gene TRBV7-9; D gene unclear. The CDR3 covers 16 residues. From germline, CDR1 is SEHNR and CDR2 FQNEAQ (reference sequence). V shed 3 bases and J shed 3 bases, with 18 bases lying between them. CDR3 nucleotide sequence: TGTGCCAGCAGCTTTAGCCCCGACTTACTCCTCTACGAGCAGTACTTC. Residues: CASSFSPDLLLYEQYF. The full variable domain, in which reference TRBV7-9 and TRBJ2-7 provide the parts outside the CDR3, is DTGVSQNPRHKITKRGQNVTFRCDPISEHNRLYWYRQTLGQGPEFLTYFQNEAQLEKSRLLSDRFSAERPKGSFSTLEIQRTEQGDSAMYLCASSFSPDLLLYEQYFGPGTRLTVT.

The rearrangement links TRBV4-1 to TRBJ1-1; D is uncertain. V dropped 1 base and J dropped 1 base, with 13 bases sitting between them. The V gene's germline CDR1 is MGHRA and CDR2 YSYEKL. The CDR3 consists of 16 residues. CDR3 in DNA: TGCGCCAGCAGCCAAGTCCGAGGAGGGCGGAACACTGAAGCTTTCTTT. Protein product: CASSQVRGGRNTEAFF.

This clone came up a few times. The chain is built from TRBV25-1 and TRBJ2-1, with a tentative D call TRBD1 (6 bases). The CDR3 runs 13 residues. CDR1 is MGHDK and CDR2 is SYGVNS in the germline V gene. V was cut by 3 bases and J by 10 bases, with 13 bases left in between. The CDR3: CASSEQGIEEQFF. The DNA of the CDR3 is TGTGCCAGCAGTGAGCAGGGGATAGAGGAGCAGTTCTTC.

The CDR3 loop reads CASSQVTSNSDGYTF. CDR3 bases: TGCGCCAGCAGCCAAGTGACATCCAACTCCGATGGCTACACCTTC. J is TRBJ1-2 and V is TRBV4-1; no reliable D call. Germline V CDR1 and CDR2: MGHRA, YSYEKL. V shed 1 base and J shed 6 bases, with 15 bases lying between them. The CDR3 covers 15 residues.

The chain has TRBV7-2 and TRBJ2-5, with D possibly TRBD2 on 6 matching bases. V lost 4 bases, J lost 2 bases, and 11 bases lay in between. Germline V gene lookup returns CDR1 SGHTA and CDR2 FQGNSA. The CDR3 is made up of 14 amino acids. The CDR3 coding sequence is TGTGCCAGCAGCTCGCGACTAGTACAAGAGACCCAGTACTTC. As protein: CASSSRLVQETQYF.

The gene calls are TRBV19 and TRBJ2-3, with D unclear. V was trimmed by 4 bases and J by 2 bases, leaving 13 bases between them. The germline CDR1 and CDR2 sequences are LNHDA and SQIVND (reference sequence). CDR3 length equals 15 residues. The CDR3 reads CASSRIQSATDTQYF. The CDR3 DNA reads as TGTGCCAGTAGTAGAATACAGAGTGCCACAGATACGCAGTATTTT.

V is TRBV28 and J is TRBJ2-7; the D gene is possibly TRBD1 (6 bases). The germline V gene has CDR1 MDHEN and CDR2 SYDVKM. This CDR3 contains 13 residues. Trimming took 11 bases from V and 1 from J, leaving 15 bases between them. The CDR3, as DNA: TGTGCCGTCCACAGGGACGGTTCCTACGAGCAGTACTTC. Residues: CAVHRDGSYEQYF.

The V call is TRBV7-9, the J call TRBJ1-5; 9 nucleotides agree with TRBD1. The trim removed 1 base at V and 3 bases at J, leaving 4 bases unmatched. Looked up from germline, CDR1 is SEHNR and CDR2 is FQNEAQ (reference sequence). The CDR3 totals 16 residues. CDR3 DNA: TGTGCCAGCAGCTTAGGGACAGGGGCTTCCAATCAGCCCCAGCATTTT. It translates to CASSLGTGASNQPQHF.

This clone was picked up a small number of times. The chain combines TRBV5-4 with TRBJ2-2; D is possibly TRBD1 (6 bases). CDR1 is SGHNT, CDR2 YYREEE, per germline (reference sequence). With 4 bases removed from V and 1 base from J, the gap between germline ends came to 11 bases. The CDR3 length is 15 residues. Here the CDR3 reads CASSPRGQNTGELFF. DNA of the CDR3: TGTGCCAGCAGCCCACGGGGACAGAACACCGGGGAGCTGTTTTTT.

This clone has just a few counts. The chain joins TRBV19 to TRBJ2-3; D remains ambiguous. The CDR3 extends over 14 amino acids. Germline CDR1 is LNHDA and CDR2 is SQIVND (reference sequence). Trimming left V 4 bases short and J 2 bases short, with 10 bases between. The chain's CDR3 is CASSTDFDTDTQYF. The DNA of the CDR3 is TGTGCCAGTAGTACTGACTTCGACACAGATACGCAGTATTTT.

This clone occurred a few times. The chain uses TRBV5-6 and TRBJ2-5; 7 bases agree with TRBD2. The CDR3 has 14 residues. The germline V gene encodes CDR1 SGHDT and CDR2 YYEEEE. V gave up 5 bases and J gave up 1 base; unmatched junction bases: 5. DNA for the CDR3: TGTGCCAGCAGATCGACTAGCAGCCAAGAGACCCAGTACTTC. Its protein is CASRSTSSQETQYF.

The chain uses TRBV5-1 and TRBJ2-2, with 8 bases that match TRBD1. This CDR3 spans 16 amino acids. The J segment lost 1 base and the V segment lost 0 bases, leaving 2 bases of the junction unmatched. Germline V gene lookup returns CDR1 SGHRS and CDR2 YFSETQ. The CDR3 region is CASSLAGTGNTGELFF. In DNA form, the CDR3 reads TGCGCCAGCAGCTTGGCCGGGACAGGGAACACCGGGGAGCTGTTTTTT.

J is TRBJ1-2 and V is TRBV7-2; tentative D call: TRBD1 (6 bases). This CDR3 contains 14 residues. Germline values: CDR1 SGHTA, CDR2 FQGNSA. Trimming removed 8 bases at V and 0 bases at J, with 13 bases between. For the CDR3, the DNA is TGTGCCAGCGGTCTAGGACAGACTAACTATGGCTACACCTTC. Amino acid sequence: CASGLGQTNYGYTF. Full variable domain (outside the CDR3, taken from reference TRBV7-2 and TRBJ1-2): GAGVSQSPSNKVTEKGKDVELRCDPISGHTALYWYRQSLGQGLEFLIYFQGNSAPDKSGLPSDRFSAERTGGSVSTLTIQRTQQEDSAVYLCASGLGQTNYGYTFGSGTRLTVV.

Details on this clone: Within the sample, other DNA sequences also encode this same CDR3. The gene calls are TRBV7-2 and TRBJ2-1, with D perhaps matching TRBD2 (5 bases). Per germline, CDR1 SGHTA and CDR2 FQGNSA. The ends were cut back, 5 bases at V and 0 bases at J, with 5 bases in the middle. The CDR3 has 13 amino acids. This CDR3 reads CASSRDSYNEQFF. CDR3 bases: TGTGCCAGCAGCCGGGACTCCTACAATGAGCAGTTCTTC.

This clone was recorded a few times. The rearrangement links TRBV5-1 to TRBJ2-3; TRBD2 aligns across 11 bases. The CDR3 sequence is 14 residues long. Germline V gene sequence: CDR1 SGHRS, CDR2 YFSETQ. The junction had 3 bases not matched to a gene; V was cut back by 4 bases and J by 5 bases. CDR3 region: CASSTGTSGDTQYF. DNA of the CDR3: TGCGCCAGCAGCACCGGGACTAGCGGAGATACGCAGTATTTT.

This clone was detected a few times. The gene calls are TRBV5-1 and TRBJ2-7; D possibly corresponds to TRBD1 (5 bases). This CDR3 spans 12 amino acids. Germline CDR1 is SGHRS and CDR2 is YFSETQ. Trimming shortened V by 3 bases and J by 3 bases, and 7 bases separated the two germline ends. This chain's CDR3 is CASSYDSYEQYF. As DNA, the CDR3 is TGCGCCAGCAGCTACGACAGCTACGAGCAGTACTTC.

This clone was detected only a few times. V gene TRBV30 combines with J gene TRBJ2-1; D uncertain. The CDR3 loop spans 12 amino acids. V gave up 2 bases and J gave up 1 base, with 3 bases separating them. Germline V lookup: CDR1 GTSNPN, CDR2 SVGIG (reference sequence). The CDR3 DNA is TGTGCCTGGAGTCTTTCCTACAATGAGCAGTTCTTC. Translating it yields CAWSLSYNEQFF. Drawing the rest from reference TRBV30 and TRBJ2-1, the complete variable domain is SQTIHQWPATLVQPVGSPLSLECTVEGTSNPNLYWYRQAAGRGLQLLFYSVGIGQISSEVPQNLSASRPQDRQFILSSKKLLLSDSGFYLCAWSLSYNEQFFGPGTRLTVL.

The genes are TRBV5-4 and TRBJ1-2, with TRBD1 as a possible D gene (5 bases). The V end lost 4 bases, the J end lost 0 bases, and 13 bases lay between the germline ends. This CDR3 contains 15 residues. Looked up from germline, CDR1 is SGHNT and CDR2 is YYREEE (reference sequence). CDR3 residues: CASSPVGGANYGYTF. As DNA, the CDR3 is TGTGCCAGCAGCCCCGTCGGGGGGGCTAACTATGGCTACACCTTC.

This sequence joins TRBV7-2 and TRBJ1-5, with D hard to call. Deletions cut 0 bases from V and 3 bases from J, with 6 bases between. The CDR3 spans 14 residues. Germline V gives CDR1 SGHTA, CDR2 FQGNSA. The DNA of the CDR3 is TGTGCCAGCAGCTTAGCGGCTCCCAATCAGCCCCAGCATTTT. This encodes CASSLAAPNQPQHF.

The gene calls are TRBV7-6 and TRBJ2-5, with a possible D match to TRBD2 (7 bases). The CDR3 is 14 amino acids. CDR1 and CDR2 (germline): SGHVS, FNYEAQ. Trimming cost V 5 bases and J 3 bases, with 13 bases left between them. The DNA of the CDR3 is TGTGCCAGCAGCCTAGGGGGGGGGAAAGAGACCCAGTACTTC. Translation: CASSLGGGKETQYF.

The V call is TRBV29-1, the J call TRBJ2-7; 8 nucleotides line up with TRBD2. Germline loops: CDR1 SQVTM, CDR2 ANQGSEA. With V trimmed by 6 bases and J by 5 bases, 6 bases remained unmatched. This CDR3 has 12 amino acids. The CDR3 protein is CSVPSGGNEQYF. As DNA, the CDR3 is TGCAGCGTCCCCTCGGGAGGGAACGAGCAGTACTTC.

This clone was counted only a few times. The CDR3 protein is CASRGTGGYGYTF. The CDR3, as DNA: TGTGCCAGCAGGGGGACAGGCGGTTATGGCTACACCTTC. The chain links TRBV2 to TRBJ1-2; 8 positions agree with TRBD1. From germline, CDR1 is SNHLY and CDR2 FYNNEI. This CDR3 contains 13 residues. The ends lost 6 bases at V and 5 bases at J; junction bases unmatched: 5.

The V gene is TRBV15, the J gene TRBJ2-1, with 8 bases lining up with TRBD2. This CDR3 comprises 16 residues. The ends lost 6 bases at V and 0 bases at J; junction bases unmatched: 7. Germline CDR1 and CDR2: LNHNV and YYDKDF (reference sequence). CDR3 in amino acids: CATRSGRGASYNEQFF. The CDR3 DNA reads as TGTGCCACCAGGTCGGGGCGGGGGGCCTCCTACAATGAGCAGTTCTTC.

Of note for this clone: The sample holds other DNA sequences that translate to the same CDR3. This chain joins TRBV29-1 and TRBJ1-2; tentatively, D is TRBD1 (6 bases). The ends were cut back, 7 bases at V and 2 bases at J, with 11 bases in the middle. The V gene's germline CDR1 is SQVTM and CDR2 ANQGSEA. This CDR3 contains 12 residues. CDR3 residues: CSASTGNYGYTF. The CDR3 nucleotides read TGCAGCGCTTCGACAGGCAACTATGGCTACACCTTC.

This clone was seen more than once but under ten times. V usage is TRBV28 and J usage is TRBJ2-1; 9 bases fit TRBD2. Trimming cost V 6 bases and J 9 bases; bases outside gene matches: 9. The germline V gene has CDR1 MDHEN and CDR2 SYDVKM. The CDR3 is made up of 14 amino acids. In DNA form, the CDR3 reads TGTGCCAGCAGGTTGGGCGGGACTAGCCGTGAGCAGTTCTTC. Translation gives CASRLGGTSREQFF.

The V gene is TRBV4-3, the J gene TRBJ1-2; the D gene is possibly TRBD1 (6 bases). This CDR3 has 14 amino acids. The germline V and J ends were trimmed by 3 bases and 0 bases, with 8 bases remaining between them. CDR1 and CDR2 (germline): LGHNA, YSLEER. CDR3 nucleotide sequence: TGCGCCAGCAGCCAGAGGACAGCTAACTATGGCTACACCTTC. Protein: CASSQRTANYGYTF.

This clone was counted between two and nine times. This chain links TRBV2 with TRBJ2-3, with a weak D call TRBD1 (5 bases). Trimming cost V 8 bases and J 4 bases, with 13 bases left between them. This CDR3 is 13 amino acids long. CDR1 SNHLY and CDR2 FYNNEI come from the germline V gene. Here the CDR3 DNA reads TGTGCCAGCGGGTCGCAAGGGGCAGATACGCAGTATTTT. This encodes CASGSQGADTQYF.